This T cell receptor (beta chain) appears in the sequencing data of a study of OX40 agonist ivuxolimab in advanced cancers. Germline loops: CDR1 SQVTM, CDR2 ANQGSEA. The ends were cut back, 6 bases at V and 8 bases at J, with 16 bases in the middle. The CDR3 length is 13 residues. Clones were read by immunoSEQ multiplex PCR, and TCRdb kept only the in-frame ones, dropping some. The table lists about 88,000 clones, approximately 85% of them singletons. The material was CD4+ or CD8+ T cells sorted from blood, obtained in a trial of the OX40 agonist ivuxolimab. The sequence was collected from an adult with an advanced solid tumor such as melanoma, head and neck, liver or kidney cancer. This chain connects TRBV29-1 to TRBJ1-4; the D gene is possibly TRBD1 (6 bases). The chain's CDR3 is CSVRRGGGEKLFF. CDR3 coding DNA: TGCAGCGTCCGCAGGGGTGGCGGGGAAAAACTGTTTTTT.